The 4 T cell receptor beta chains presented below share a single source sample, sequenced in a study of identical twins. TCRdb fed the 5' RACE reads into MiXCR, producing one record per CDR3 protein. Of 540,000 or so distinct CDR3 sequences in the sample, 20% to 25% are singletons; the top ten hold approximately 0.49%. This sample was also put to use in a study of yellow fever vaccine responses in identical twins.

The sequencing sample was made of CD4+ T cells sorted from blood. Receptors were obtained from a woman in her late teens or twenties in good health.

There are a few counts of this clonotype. CDR3 nucleotides: TGTGCCAGCAGCTTATTGGGTGTCGGGACAGATACGCAGTATTTT. Translated, it gives CASSLLGVGTDTQYF. The chain carries TRBV11-2 and TRBJ2-3; D remains ambiguous. Trimming stripped 2 bases from V and 3 bases from J, with 12 bases between. The CDR3 sequence is 15 residues long. Germline V gene lookup returns CDR1 SGHAT and CDR2 FQNNGV.

The CDR3 sequence: CASSTPGGGQIETQYF. The CDR3 DNA sequence: TGTGCCAGCAGTACCCCAGGGGGCGGACAGATAGAGACGCAGTATTTT. V gene TRBV28 combines with J gene TRBJ2-3, with TRBD1 identical over 8 bases. This CDR3 is built from 16 residues. In germline, CDR1 is MDHEN, CDR2 SYDVKM. V lost 5 bases to trimming and J lost 9 bases; unmatched junction nucleotides: 16.

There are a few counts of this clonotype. DNA of the CDR3: TGCGCCAGCACACCCTACAGGGGCAACACCGGGGAGCTGTTTTTT. Its translation: CASTPYRGNTGELFF. The chain has TRBV5-1 and TRBJ2-2, with 7 nucleotides matching TRBD1. Trimming at V came to 6 bases and at J to 2 bases, leaving 7 bases not matched to a gene. CDR3 length: 15 residues. Germline V CDR1 and CDR2: SGHRS, YFSETQ.

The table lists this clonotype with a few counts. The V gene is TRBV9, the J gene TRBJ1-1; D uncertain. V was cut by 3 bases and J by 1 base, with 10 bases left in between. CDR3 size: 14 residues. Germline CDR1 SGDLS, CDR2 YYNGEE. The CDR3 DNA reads TGTGCCAGCAGCGACCCGGACGGGAACACTGAAGCTTTCTTT. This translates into CASSDPDGNTEAFF.